The present T cell receptor (beta chain) was sequenced within a study of control samples from healthy donors and cancer patients (TCRdb year 2020). CDR3 length: 15 amino acids, cysteine to phenylalanine. CDR3 DNA is the only sequence kept; it has 45 bases, read in frame from the first base. V is cut by 0 bases and J by 0 bases, and the space between the germline ends is 9 bases. Looking up the germline V gene yields CDR1 MGHRA and CDR2 YSYEKL. Comment on this clone: This receptor's antigen is unknown. No base-level quality is on record; no much larger clone is a single base apart.

Receptor libraries were prepared by the immunoSEQ multiplex PCR assay. TCRdb re-hosts the immuneACCESS table, in-frame sequences only. Its copies lack some clones; in the studies checked, an unresolved V gene accounts for under half of them, and the cause for the rest is not known. The sample contains a few hundred thousand clones, about nine tenths of them found a single time. The top ten clones comprise around 6.8% of the sample. The sample comprised PBMCs. The chain joins TRBV4-1 to TRBJ2-7, with no confidently assigned D gene. This TCR derives from a man in his forties with head and neck cancer. The nucleotides read TGCGCCAGCAGCCAAGATAAGGATCCCTCCTACGAGCAGTACTTC. Its translation is CASSQDKDPSYEQYF.